This T cell receptor (beta chain) was identified during a study of technical replicates of blood from several donors. This clone was seen once. Sequenced by immunoSEQ multiplex PCR; TCRdb stores in-frame clones only, minus some. The top ten clones hold approximately 0.37% of a sample with just over 75,000 clones, 90% to 95% of them seen once. CDR1 and CDR2 from the germline V gene are MGHDK and SYGVNS. The V and J ends lost 5 bases and 3 bases respectively, with 13 bases between them. This CDR3 region has 14 residues. The receptor was derived from a human donor in good health. Sequencing was performed on T cells isolated from PBMCs. The J gene is TRBJ1-1, the V gene TRBV25-1, with no clear D. CDR3 DNA: TGTGCCAGCAGTCCCTTCGACGGGGACACTGAAGCTTTCTTT. This encodes CASSPFDGDTEAFF.